This T cell receptor beta chain appears in the sequencing data of a study of blood T cell repertoires in COVID-19. Study background: The United States, Italy and Spain were the sources of the acute and convalescent COVID-19 samples. Sample material is recorded as cDNA or gDNA derived from T cells, B-cell-depleted T cells, or PBMCs.

V lost 7 bases, J lost 0 bases, and 4 bases lay in between. Germline CDR1 and CDR2: SGHDN and FVKESK. CDR3 length: 11 amino acids. Authors' processing steps: Reference gene primer amplification yielded estimated nucleated cell counts. Here immunoSEQ multiplex PCR was the method, and the copy in TCRdb shows in-frame clones only, minus some. V and J calls and clone size are copied from that table; D and trimming were computed from the DNA. Among 300,000 to 450,000 clones listed, about 85% were seen once. This chain connects TRBV14 to TRBJ2-7; D gene unclear. This clonotype was obtained from a woman under 30 with acute or convalescent COVID-19. The sequenced sample consisted of peripheral blood. CDR3 nucleotide sequence: TGTGCCAGCACCGTCTCCTACGAGCAGTACTTC. Its protein is CASTVSYEQYF. The full variable domain, rest sourced from reference TRBV14 and TRBJ2-7, is EAGVTQFPSHSVIEKGQTVTLRCDPISGHDNLYWYRRVMGKEIKFLLHFVKESKQDESGMPNNRFLAERTGGTYSTLKVQPAELEDSGVYFCASTVSYEQYFGPGTRLTVT.